The T cell receptor (beta chain) under discussion was sequenced for a study of blood T cell repertoires in COVID-19. Study-wide background: The study drew acute and convalescent COVID-19 samples from the United States, Italy and Spain. T cells, B-cell-depleted T cells, or PBMCs provided the cDNA or gDNA that served as material.

Assay used: immunoSEQ multiplex PCR; TCRdb lists only in-frame clones, some missing. The sample records roughly 97,000 clones, around nine tenths being singletons. With 1 base clipped from V and 6 bases from J, the junction kept 5 bases outside the gene matches. Per germline, CDR1 MDHEN and CDR2 SYDVKM. The CDR3 loop spans 16 amino acids. This clonotype was obtained from a human donor in a cohort sampled during active COVID-19. The sample comprised peripheral blood. The rearrangement uses TRBV28 and TRBJ2-7; 14 bases fit TRBD2. The CDR3 region has the DNA TGTGCCAGCAGTTTATTTGGGACTAGCGGGAGTGGCGAGCAGTACTTC. This translates into CASSLFGTSGSGEQYF.